Listed below are T cell receptor beta chains from one sample, sequenced in a study of blood T cell repertoires in COVID-19. Produced via immunoSEQ multiplex PCR; TCRdb's table is partial and in-frame only. Found here are 150,000 to 200,000 clones, around 80% of them singletons; the top ten hold about 14%. Specimen: peripheral blood. The receptors here all came from a woman aged 70 to 79 with COVID-19, enrolled during active disease. Both conserved end residues are part of each CDR3. Fields, in order: D gene, J gene, clone size, V gene, CDR3 protein, CDR3 DNA. The D gene is left open where the match is weak. Rows may omit the clone size; those that give it use once, few, many or a size class.

>TRBD2|TRBJ2-2|once|TRBV5-1
CASSSPGLAGRLPGELFF
TGCGCCAGCAGCTCACCGGGACTAGCGGGGAGGCTTCCCGGGGAGCTGTTTTTT
>.|TRBJ1-2|few|TRBV5-4
CASSAGQSDGYTF
TGTGCCAGCAGCGCCGGACAATCGGATGGCTACACCTTC
>.|TRBJ1-2|.|TRBV5-8
CASSWVREGYTF
TGTGCCAGCAGCTGGGTCCGGGAAGGCTACACCTTC
>.|TRBJ2-7|.|TRBV7-2
CASSLRGISYEQYF
TGTGCCAGCAGCTTAAGAGGCATCTCCTACGAGCAGTACTTC
>TRBD1|TRBJ2-1|.|TRBV6-5
CASSGDRVNEQFF
TGTGCCAGCAGCGGAGACAGGGTGAATGAGCAGTTCTTC
>TRBD2|TRBJ2-3|few|TRBV11-2
CASIPTRLAGDTQYF
TGTGCCAGCATCCCCACCCGGCTAGCGGGAGATACGCAGTATTTT
>.|TRBJ1-1|.|TRBV10-3
CAITPTITGEAFF
TGTGCCATCACCCCAACGATAACAGGGGAAGCTTTCTTT
>TRBD2|TRBJ2-4|.|TRBV5-1
CASSPIGTSGRGGYGSAKNIQYF
TGCGCCAGCAGCCCCATTGGGACTAGCGGAAGAGGGGGATATGGCTCGGCCAAAAACATTCAGTACTTC
>.|TRBJ2-5|once|TRBV2
CASHRAQETQYF
TGTGCCAGTCACAGGGCCCAAGAGACCCAGTACTTC
>.|TRBJ2-3|.|TRBV10-3
CAISSSASTDTQYF
TGTGCCATCAGTTCCAGTGCTAGCACAGATACGCAGTATTTT
>.|TRBJ2-2|.|TRBV7-2
CASSLKVGATGELFF
TGTGCCAGCAGCTTAAAGGTCGGAGCCACCGGGGAGCTGTTTTTT
>TRBD2|TRBJ2-2|.|TRBV28
CASSPLAGNTGELFF
TGTGCCAGCAGTCCACTAGCGGGTAACACCGGGGAGCTGTTTTTT
>TRBD2|TRBJ2-7|.|TRBV3-1/TRBV3-2
CASSRRLAGTPYEQYF
TGTGCCAGCAGCCGCCGACTAGCGGGGACCCCCTACGAGCAGTACTTC
>.|TRBJ1-2|.|TRBV10-3
CATEGGGDGYTF
TGTGCCACGGAAGGCGGAGGGGATGGCTACACCTTC
>.|TRBJ1-1|.|TRBV15
CATSRDTGIVGTEAFF
TGTGCCACCAGCAGAGATACAGGGATCGTGGGAACTGAAGCTTTCTTT
>TRBD2|TRBJ2-5|.|TRBV4-2
CASSQKSRTSGGEKKETQYF
TGTGCCAGCAGCCAAAAAAGCCGGACTAGCGGGGGGGAAAAAAAAGAGACCCAGTACTTC
>TRBD1|TRBJ1-6|.|TRBV7-2
CASSQQGQSNSPLHF
TGTGCCAGCAGCCAGCAGGGACAGTCTAATTCACCCCTCCACTTT
>.|TRBJ2-2|.|TRBV27
CASSLAAATGELFF
TGTGCCAGCAGTTTGGCGGCGGCGACGGGGGAGCTGTTTTTT
>.|TRBJ1-2|.|TRBV7-2
CASSLQGSDYGYTF
TGTGCCAGCAGCCTACAGGGTTCGGACTATGGCTACACCTTC
>.|TRBJ2-1|.|TRBV5-1
CASSFERPYNEQFF
TGCGCCAGCAGCTTCGAGCGACCGTACAATGAGCAGTTCTTC
>.|TRBJ2-1|.|TRBV7-8
CASSLVRQASNEQFF
TGTGCCAGCAGCTTAGTTCGTCAAGCGAGCAATGAGCAGTTCTTC
>TRBD2|TRBJ2-5|.|TRBV15
CATSRVAAGVGQETQYF
TGTGCCACCAGCAGAGTCGCAGCGGGAGTTGGGCAAGAGACCCAGTACTTC
>.|TRBJ1-4|.|TRBV7-9
CASSNPTGNEKLFF
TGTGCCAGCAGCAACCCAACAGGGAACGAAAAACTGTTTTTT
>.|TRBJ1-4|once|TRBV27
CASRLAGGAYEKLFF
TGTGCCAGCAGGCTCGCCGGGGGAGCCTATGAAAAACTGTTTTTT
>.|TRBJ1-2|.|TRBV3-1/TRBV3-2
CASSQWGGYGYTF
TGTGCCAGCAGCCAGTGGGGGGGCTATGGCTACACCTTC
>.|TRBJ1-5|.|TRBV23-1
CASGRRGLNQPQHF
TGCGCCAGCGGTCGGAGAGGACTCAATCAGCCCCAGCATTTT
>.|TRBJ1-6|.|TRBV5-4
CASSLARNSPLHF
TGTGCCAGCAGCTTGGCGCGTAATTCACCCCTCCACTTT
>.|TRBJ2-1|.|TRBV29-1
CSVEAYRDSYYNEQFF
TGCAGCGTTGAAGCCTACCGGGACTCATATTACAATGAGCAGTTCTTC
>TRBD2|TRBJ2-3|.|TRBV5-4
CASMVAGDSTDTQYF
TGTGCCAGCATGGTAGCGGGGGACAGTACAGATACGCAGTATTTT
>TRBD2|TRBJ2-2|.|TRBV10-1
CASSGDPLAGGPGTGELFF
TGCGCCAGCAGCGGTGACCCTCTAGCGGGGGGGCCTGGCACCGGGGAGCTGTTTTTT
>TRBD1|TRBJ2-5|.|TRBV7-3
CASSSDREETQYF
TGTGCCAGCAGCTCCGACAGGGAAGAGACCCAGTACTTC
>TRBD2|TRBJ2-1|.|TRBV6-4
CASSDPSSGNLNEQFF
TGTGCCAGCAGTGACCCCTCTAGCGGGAATCTCAATGAGCAGTTCTTC
>TRBD1|TRBJ2-7|.|TRBV6-5
CASSKGQPKTYEQYF
TGTGCCAGCAGTAAGGGACAGCCTAAAACCTACGAGCAGTACTTC
>.|TRBJ1-1|once|TRBV7-2
CASSLRQGRAEAFF
TGTGCCAGCAGCTTACGGCAGGGGCGGGCTGAAGCTTTCTTT
>.|TRBJ1-5|once|TRBV7-2
CASSSTGGNAQPQHF
TGTGCCAGCAGTTCCACAGGAGGGAACGCTCAGCCCCAGCATTTT
>.|TRBJ1-2|.|TRBV6-5
CASRPTDNYGYTF
TGTGCCAGCAGACCCACAGATAACTATGGCTACACCTTC
>.|TRBJ2-1|.|TRBV2
CASSEWGRGDEQFF
TGTGCCAGCAGTGAGTGGGGGCGTGGGGATGAGCAGTTCTTC
>.|TRBJ1-2|few|TRBV28
CASVAGTPYGYTF
TGTGCCAGCGTTGCCGGGACACCCTATGGCTACACCTTC
>TRBD2|TRBJ2-3|.|TRBV10-3
CAISPGTSAQSDTQYF
TGTGCCATCAGTCCTGGGACTAGCGCGCAGTCAGATACGCAGTATTTT
>TRBD1|TRBJ1-1|.|TRBV5-1
CASSRDRGNEAFF
TGCGCCAGCAGCCGGGACAGAGGGAATGAAGCTTTCTTT
>TRBD1|TRBJ2-5|.|TRBV15
CATSRDRIQETQYF
TGTGCCACCAGTAGGGACAGGATCCAAGAGACCCAGTACTTC
>TRBD2|TRBJ2-7|.|TRBV6-1
CASSERLAGYHEQYF
TGTGCCAGCAGTGAAAGGTTAGCGGGATACCACGAGCAGTACTTC
>TRBD2|TRBJ2-5|.|TRBV5-6
CASSFGRETQYF
TGTGCCAGCAGCTTCGGGAGGGAGACCCAGTACTTC
>.|TRBJ1-2|.|TRBV2
CASSLGLDYGYTF
TGTGCCAGCAGTTTGGGCCTGGACTATGGCTACACCTTC
>TRBD2|TRBJ2-1|.|TRBV7-6
CASSFPRGGSSYNEQFF
TGTGCCAGCAGCTTCCCACGAGGCGGGAGCTCCTACAATGAGCAGTTCTTC
>.|TRBJ2-7|.|TRBV5-1
CASSLDLTYEQYF
TGCGCCAGCAGCTTGGACTTGACCTACGAGCAGTACTTC
>TRBD1|TRBJ2-5|.|TRBV11-3
CASSATGVGETQYF
TGTGCCAGCAGCGCAACAGGGGTTGGAGAGACCCAGTACTTC
>TRBD1|TRBJ1-1|.|TRBV29-1
CSVEDDRGTEAFF
TGCAGCGTTGAAGACGACAGGGGTACTGAAGCTTTCTTT
>.|TRBJ1-1|.|TRBV7-2
CASSDYLGRKAFF
TGTGCCAGCAGCGATTATTTGGGGAGGAAGGCTTTCTTT
>TRBD1|TRBJ1-4|.|TRBV30
CAWSEDRGYEKLFF
TGTGCCTGGAGTGAAGACAGGGGTTATGAAAAACTGTTTTTT
>.|TRBJ2-6|.|TRBV10-3
CAILVSGANVLTF
TGTGCCATCCTAGTCTCTGGGGCCAACGTCCTGACTTTC
>.|TRBJ1-5|.|TRBV30
CAWSVTGDNQPQHF
TGTGCCTGGAGTGTAACCGGGGACAATCAGCCCCAGCATTTT
>TRBD1|TRBJ1-1|.|TRBV5-1
CASTDRGLTEAFF
TGCGCCAGCACTGACAGGGGGCTCACTGAAGCTTTCTTT
>.|TRBJ1-1|.|TRBV30
CAWSELMTITEAFF
TGTGCCTGGAGTGAGCTTATGACAATCACTGAAGCTTTCTTT
>.|TRBJ2-1|.|TRBV5-1
CASSLNSEALQFF
TGCGCCAGCAGCTTAAATTCTGAGGCTTTGCAGTTCTTC
>TRBD1|TRBJ2-5|.|TRBV5-1
CASSSGQDLRETQYF
TGCGCCAGCAGCTCCGGACAGGACCTTAGGGAGACCCAGTACTTC
>TRBD1|TRBJ2-5|.|TRBV2
CASRETGDTAETQYF
TGTGCCAGCAGGGAGACAGGGGATACCGCGGAGACCCAGTACTTC
>TRBD2|TRBJ2-3|.|TRBV10-3
CAISLGTSPDTQYF
TGTGCCATCTCCCTGGGGACTAGTCCGGATACGCAGTATTTT
>TRBD1|TRBJ1-1|few|TRBV6-5
CASSRGQGDTEAFF
TGTGCCAGCAGCCGGGGACAGGGGGATACTGAAGCTTTCTTT
>TRBD1|TRBJ1-1|.|TRBV6-5
CASYRQGADTEAFF
TGTGCCAGTTACAGACAGGGGGCAGACACTGAAGCTTTCTTT